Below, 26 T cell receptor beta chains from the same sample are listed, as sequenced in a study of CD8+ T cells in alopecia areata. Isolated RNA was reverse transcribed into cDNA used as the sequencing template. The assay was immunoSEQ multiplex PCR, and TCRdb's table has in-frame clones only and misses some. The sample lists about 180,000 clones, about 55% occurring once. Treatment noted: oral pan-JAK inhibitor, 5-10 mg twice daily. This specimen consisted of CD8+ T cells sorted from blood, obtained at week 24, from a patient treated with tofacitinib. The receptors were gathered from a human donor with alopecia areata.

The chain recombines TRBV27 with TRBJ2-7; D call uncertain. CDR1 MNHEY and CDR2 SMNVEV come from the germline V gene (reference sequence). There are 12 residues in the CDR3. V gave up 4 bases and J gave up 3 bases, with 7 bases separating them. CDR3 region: CASSSMGYEQYF. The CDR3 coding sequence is TGTGCCAGCAGTTCAATGGGCTACGAGCAGTACTTC.

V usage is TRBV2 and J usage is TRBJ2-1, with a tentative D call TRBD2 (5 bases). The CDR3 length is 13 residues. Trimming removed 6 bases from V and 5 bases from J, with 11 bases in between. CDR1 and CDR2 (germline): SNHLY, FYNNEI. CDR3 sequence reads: CASSGILDNEQFF. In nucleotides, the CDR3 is TGTGCCAGCAGCGGGATTTTAGACAATGAGCAGTTCTTC. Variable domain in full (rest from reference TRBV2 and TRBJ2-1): EPEVTQTPSHQVTQMGQEVILRCVPISNHLYFYWYRQILGQKVEFLVSFYNNEISEKSEIFDDQFSVERPDGSNFTLKIRSTKLEDSAMYFCASSGILDNEQFFGPGTRLTVL.

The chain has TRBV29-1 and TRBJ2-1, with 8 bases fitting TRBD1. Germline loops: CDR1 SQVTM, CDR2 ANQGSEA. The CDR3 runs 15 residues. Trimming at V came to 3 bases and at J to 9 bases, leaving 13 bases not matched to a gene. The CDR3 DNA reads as TGCAGCGTTGAGTGGCAGGGGGCGCAAAGTGTTGAGCAGTTCTTC. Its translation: CSVEWQGAQSVEQFF.

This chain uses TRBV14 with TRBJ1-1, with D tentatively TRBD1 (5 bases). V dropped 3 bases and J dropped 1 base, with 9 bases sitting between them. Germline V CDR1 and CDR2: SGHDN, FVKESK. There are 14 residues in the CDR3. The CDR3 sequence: CASSHPQENTEAFF. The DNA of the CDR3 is TGTGCCAGCAGCCATCCACAGGAGAACACTGAAGCTTTCTTT.

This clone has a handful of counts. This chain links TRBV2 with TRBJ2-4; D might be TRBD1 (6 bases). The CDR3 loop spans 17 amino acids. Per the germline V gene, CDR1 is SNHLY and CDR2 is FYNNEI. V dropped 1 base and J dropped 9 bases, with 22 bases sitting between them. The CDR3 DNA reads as TGTGCCAGCAGTGAAGGAGGGACACTAATTAGCCAGAGCATTCAGTACTTC. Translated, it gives CASSEGGTLISQSIQYF.

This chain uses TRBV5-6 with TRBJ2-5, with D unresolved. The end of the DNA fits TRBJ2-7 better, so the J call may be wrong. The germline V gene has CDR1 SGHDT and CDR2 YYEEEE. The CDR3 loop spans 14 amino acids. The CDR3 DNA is TGTGCCAGCAGCTTGAGTCTTTTCTCCTACGAGCAGTACTTC. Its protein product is CASSLSLFSYEQYF.

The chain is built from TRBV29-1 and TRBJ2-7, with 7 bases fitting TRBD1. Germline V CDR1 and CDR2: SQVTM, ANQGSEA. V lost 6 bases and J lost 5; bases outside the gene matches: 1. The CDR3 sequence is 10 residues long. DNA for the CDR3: TGCAGCGTCGGGACAGACGAGCAGTACTTC. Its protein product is CSVGTDEQYF.

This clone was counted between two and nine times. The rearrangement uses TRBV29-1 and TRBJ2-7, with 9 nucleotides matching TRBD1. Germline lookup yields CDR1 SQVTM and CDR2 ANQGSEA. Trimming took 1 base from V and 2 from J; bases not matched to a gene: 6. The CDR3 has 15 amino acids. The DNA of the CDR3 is TGCAGCGTTGAAGCTTACCGGGACAGGGCCTACGAGCAGTACTTC. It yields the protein CSVEAYRDRAYEQYF.

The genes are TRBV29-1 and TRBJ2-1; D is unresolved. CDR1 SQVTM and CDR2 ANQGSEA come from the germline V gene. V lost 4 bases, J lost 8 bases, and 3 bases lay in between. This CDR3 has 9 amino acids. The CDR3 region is CSVGYEQFF. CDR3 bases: TGCAGCGTTGGGTATGAGCAGTTCTTC.

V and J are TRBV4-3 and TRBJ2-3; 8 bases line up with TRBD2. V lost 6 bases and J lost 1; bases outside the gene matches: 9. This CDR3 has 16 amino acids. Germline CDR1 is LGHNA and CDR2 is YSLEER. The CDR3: CASRPGAGGGTDTQYF. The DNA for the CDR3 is TGCGCCAGCAGGCCAGGGGCGGGGGGCGGCACAGATACGCAGTATTTT.

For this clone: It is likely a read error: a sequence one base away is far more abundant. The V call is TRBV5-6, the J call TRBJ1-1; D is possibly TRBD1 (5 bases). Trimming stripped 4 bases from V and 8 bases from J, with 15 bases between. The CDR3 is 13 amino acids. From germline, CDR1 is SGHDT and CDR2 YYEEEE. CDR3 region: CASSAGREREAFF. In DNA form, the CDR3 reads TGTGCCAGCAGCGCGGGACGGGAGAGGGAAGCTTTCTTT. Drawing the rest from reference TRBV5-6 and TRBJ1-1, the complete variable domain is DAGVTQSPTHLIKTRGQQVTLRCSPKSGHDTVSWYQQALGQGPQFIFQYYEEEERQRGNFPDRFSGHQFPNYSSELNVNALLLGDSALYLCASSAGREREAFFGQGTRLTVV.

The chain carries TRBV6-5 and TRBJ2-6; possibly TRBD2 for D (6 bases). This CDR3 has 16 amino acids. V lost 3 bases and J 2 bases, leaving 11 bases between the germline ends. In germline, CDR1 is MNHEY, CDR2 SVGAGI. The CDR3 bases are TGTGCCAGCAGTTATTGGCCGGGAGCTGGGGCCAACGTCCTGACTTTC. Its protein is CASSYWPGAGANVLTF.

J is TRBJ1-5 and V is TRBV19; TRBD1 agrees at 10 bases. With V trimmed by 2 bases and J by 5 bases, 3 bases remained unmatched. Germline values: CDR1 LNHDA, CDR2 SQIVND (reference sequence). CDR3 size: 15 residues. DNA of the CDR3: TGTGCCAGTAGTATAAAGGGACAGGGGTATCAGCCCCAGCATTTT. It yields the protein CASSIKGQGYQPQHF.

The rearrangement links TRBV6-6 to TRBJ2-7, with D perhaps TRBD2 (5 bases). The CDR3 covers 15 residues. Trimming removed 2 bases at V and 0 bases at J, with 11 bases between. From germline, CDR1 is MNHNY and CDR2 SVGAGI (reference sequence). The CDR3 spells CASSYPTGSSYEQYF. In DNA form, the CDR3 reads TGTGCCAGCAGTTACCCAACGGGGAGCTCCTACGAGCAGTACTTC.

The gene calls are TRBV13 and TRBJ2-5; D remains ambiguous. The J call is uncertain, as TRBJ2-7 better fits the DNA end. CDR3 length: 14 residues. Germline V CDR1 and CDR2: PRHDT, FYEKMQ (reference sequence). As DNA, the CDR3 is TGTGCCAGCAGCCCGGGCCTGGATCCCTACGAGCAGTACTTC. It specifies CASSPGLDPYEQYF.

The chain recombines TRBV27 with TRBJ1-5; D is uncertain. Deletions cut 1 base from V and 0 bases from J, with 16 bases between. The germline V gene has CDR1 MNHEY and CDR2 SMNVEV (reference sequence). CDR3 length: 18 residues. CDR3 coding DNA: TGTGCCAGCAGTTTATTCCCATCCGGCAGCAATAGCAATCAGCCCCAGCATTTT. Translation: CASSLFPSGSNSNQPQHF.

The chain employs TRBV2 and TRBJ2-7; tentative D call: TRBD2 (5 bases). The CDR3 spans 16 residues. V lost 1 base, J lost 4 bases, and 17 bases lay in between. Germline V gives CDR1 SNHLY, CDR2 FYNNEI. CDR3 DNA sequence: TGTGCCAGCAGTGAAGGCTTCGGGAAGGGCTTGTACGAGCAGTACTTC. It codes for CASSEGFGKGLYEQYF.

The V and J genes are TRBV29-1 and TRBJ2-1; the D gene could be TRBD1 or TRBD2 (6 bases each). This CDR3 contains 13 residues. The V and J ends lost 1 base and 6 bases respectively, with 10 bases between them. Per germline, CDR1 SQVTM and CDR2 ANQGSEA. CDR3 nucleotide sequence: TGCAGCGTTGAAGGGGGGGCCGGCAATGAGCAGTTCTTC. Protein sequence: CSVEGGAGNEQFF.

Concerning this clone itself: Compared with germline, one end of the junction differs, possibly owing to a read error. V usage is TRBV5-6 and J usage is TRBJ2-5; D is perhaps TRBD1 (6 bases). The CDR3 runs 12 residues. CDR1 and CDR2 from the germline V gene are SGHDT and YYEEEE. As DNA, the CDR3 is TGTGCCAGCAGCTTGGATGGGGGACACGGGCACTTC. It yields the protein CASSLDGGHGHF.

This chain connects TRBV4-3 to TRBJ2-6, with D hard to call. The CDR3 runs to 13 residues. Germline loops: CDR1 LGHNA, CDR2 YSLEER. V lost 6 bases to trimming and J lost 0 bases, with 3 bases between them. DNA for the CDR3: TGCGCCAGCAGTGGCTCTGGGGCCAACGTCCTGACTTTC. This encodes CASSGSGANVLTF.

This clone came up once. The chain's CDR3 is CASSLAFGGSSYEQYF. The CDR3 DNA reads TGTGCCAGCAGCTTAGCGTTCGGGGGAAGCTCCTACGAGCAGTACTTC. The chain combines TRBV7-2 with TRBJ2-7; a possible D gene is TRBD2 (6 bases). V was clipped by 0 bases and J by 0 bases, with 12 bases between them. CDR1 and CDR2 from the germline V gene are SGHTA and FQGNSA. CDR3 length equals 16 residues.

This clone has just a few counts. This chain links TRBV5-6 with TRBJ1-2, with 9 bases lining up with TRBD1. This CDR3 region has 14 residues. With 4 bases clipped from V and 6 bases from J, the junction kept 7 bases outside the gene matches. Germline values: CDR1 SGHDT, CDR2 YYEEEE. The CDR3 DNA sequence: TGTGCCAGCAGCGTCGGGACAGGGTATGATGGCTACACCTTC. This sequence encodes CASSVGTGYDGYTF.

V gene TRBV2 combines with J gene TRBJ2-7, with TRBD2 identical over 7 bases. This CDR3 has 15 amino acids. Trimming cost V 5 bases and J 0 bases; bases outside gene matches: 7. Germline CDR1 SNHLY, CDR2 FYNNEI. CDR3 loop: CASSSRGGGSYEQYF. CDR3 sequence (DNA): TGTGCCAGCAGTTCCCGAGGCGGGGGCTCCTACGAGCAGTACTTC.

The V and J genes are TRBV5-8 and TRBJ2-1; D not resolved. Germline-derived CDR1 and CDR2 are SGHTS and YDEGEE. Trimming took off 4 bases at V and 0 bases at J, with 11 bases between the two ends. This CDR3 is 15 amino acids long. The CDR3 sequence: CASSEDLSSYNEQFF. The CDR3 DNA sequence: TGTGCCAGCAGCGAAGACCTCAGCTCCTACAATGAGCAGTTCTTC.

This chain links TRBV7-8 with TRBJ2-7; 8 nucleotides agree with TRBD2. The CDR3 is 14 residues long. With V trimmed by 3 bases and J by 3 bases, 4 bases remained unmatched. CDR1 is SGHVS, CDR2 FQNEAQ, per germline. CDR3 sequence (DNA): TGTGCCAGCAGCTTGGGTAGCGGGAACTACGAGCAGTACTTC. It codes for CASSLGSGNYEQYF.

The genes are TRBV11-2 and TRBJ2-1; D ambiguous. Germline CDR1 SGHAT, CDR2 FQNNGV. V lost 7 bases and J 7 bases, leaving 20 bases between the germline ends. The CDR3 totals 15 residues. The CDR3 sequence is CASTPYEVSWNEQFF. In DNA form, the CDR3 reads TGTGCCAGCACCCCCTATGAGGTTTCGTGGAATGAGCAGTTCTTC.